Below, 27 T cell receptor beta chains from the same sample are listed, as sequenced in a study of T cells in women clearing cervical HPV infection. TCRdb's copy holds only in-frame clones and misses some; the assay was immunoSEQ multiplex PCR. This sample's clone table lists approximately 12,000 clones. Sequenced sample: blood buffy coat. The receptors shown here come from a woman aged 18-69 years with a cervical HPV16 infection that either progressed to CIN3+ or cleared (not recorded which).

A note on this clone: Read sequence stops 3 residues before the CDR3 end, and the germline J gene provides the missing end. The chain carries TRBV2 and TRBJ2-1; D gene uncertain. Germline values: CDR1 SNHLY, CDR2 FYNNEI. The CDR3 contains 11 residues. With 5 bases removed from V and 9 bases from J, the gap between germline ends came to 8 bases. The part of the CDR3 DNA that was read is TGTGCCAGCAGTTACAGTATTGAG. Its translation is CASSYSIE. The full CDR3 protein reads CASSYSIEQFF. The variable domain in full, with the rest retrieved from reference TRBV2 and TRBJ2-1, is EPEVTQTPSHQVTQMGQEVILRCVPISNHLYFYWYRQILGQKVEFLVSFYNNEISEKSEIFDDQFSVERPDGSNFTLKIRSTKLEDSAMYFCASSYSIEQFFGPGTRLTVL.

Concerning this clone itself: The read terminates 3 residues before the CDR3 end, so the remaining end is supplied by the germline J gene. The chain links TRBV29-1 to TRBJ2-2, with TRBD1 matching over 10 bases. CDR1 is SQVTM and CDR2 is ANQGSEA in the germline V gene. The CDR3 loop spans 15 amino acids. J was trimmed by 2 bases and V by 4 bases; bases with no gene match: 4. Partial CDR3 DNA: TGCAGCGTTGGGGGGACAGGGGCTAACACCGGGGAG. This gives the protein CSVGGTGANTGE. The whole CDR3 reads CSVGGTGANTGELFF.

Points on this clone: The observed sequence ends 3 residues before the CDR3 terminus, with the missing tail filled in from the germline J gene. The genes are TRBV14 and TRBJ1-1; the match to TRBD1 covers 9 bases. The CDR3 sequence is 15 residues long. From germline, CDR1 is SGHDN and CDR2 FVKESK. V was clipped by 4 bases and J by 4 bases; unmatched bases: 7. CDR3 loop: CASSLGTGRSTEAFF. The CDR3 bases that were read are TGTGCCAGCAGCCTGGGGACAGGGAGAAGCACTGAA.

Regarding this clone: The read ends 3 residues early relative to the CDR3; the germline J gene fills the gap. This chain connects TRBV10-3 to TRBJ1-4, with D perhaps TRBD1 (6 bases). Germline V gene lookup returns CDR1 ENHRY and CDR2 SYGVKD. The CDR3 contains 14 residues. The germline V and J ends were trimmed by 10 bases and 8 bases, with 20 bases remaining between them. The CDR3 is CATTGEGDTEKLFF. Partial CDR3 DNA: TGTGCCACCACCGGGGAGGGGGATACAGAAAAA.

Notes on this clone: One end of the junction is discordant with germline, which a read error may explain. The DNA ends 3 residues before the CDR3 does, and the rest of the CDR3 is filled in from the germline J gene. The chain is built from TRBV4-2 and TRBJ2-2; TRBD1 matches at 8 bases. The length of the CDR3 is 17 residues. CDR1 is LGHNA and CDR2 is YNFKEQ in the germline V gene. The CDR3 loop reads CASSLLRTGSNTGELFF. CDR3 DNA (partial): TGCGCCAGCAGCCTTCTACGGACAGGGAGTAACACCGGGGAG.

Of note for this clone: The CDR3 goes on 3 residues after the read ends, and that part is filled in from the germline J gene. This rearrangement joins TRBV20-1 to TRBJ2-7; TRBD2 might be the D (5 bases). CDR3 size: 14 residues. The V end was cut by 4 bases, the J end by 1 base, with 14 bases between. From germline, CDR1 is DFQATT and CDR2 SNEGSKA (reference sequence). Here the CDR3 reads CSAISVLNSYEQYF. CDR3 bases read: TGCAGTGCTATTAGCGTTCTAAATTCCTACGAG.

A note on this clone: The CDR3 goes on 3 residues after the read ends, and that part is filled in from the germline J gene. The chain couples TRBV6-1 to TRBJ2-3; D remains ambiguous. The CDR3 runs to 15 residues. The germline V gene encodes CDR1 MNHNS and CDR2 SASEGT. The chain's CDR3 is CASSEGAPGLETQYF. Incomplete CDR3 DNA: TGTGCCAGCAGTGAAGGTGCCCCCGGGTTGGAGACG.

Concerning this clone itself: The CDR3 extends 3 residues past the end of the read, so its final part is completed from the germline J gene. The rearrangement links TRBV19 to TRBJ1-2; tentatively, D is TRBD1 (6 bases). Germline V gene sequence: CDR1 LNHDA, CDR2 SQIVND (reference sequence). The CDR3 has 14 residues. Trimming left V 3 bases short and J 0 bases short, with 8 bases between. The sequenced part of the CDR3 DNA is TGTGCCAGTAGTATCTCAGGGGCTAACTATGGC. It codes for CASSISGANYG. The full-length CDR3 reads as CASSISGANYGYTF.

About this clone itself: The read gets to within 3 residues of the CDR3 end, and the germline J gene fills in the rest. The chain is built from TRBV30 and TRBJ2-3; D perhaps matches TRBD2 (5 bases). Germline lookup yields CDR1 GTSNPN and CDR2 SVGIG (reference sequence). The CDR3 covers 10 residues. The CDR3 loop is CAWTRRAQYF. The CDR3 bases that were read are TGTGCCTGGACCCGGCGGGCG.

In regard to this clone: The read is 3 residues too short to cover the CDR3 end, so that end is filled in from the germline J gene. V usage is TRBV6-2 or TRBV6-3 and J usage is TRBJ2-1, with 14 bases fitting TRBD2. V dropped 10 bases and J dropped 9; count of bases not matched to a gene: 5. The CDR3 loop spans 13 amino acids. CDR1 is MNHEY, CDR2 SVGEGT, per germline. CDR3 bases read: TGTGCCACCGGAGGACTAGCGGGGGGTGAG. This encodes CATGGLAGGE. The full CDR3 protein reads CATGGLAGGEQFF.

A word on this clone: From the germline J gene comes the end of the CDR3, since the read stops 3 residues before it. This specimen includes other DNA sequences encoding the same CDR3. The rearrangement links TRBV7-3 to TRBJ1-3; a weak D match, TRBD1 (5 bases). Germline V lookup: CDR1 SGHTA, CDR2 FQGTGA. V was clipped by 3 bases and J by 2 bases, with 8 bases between them. The CDR3 loop spans 14 amino acids. CDR3 DNA, as far as it was read: TGTGCCAGCAGCTTGTCAGGGCCTGGAAACACC. The encoded protein is CASSLSGPGNT. The whole CDR3 is CASSLSGPGNTIYF.

On this clone itself: From the germline J gene comes the end of the CDR3, since the read stops 3 residues before it. The chain has TRBV20-1 and TRBJ2-3; possibly TRBD2 for D (6 bases). The CDR3 spans 13 residues. Per germline, CDR1 DFQATT and CDR2 SNEGSKA (reference sequence). The covered CDR3 bases are TGCAGTGCCCCCCTAGCGTCCCAAGAGACG. Translating it yields CSAPLASQET. The full CDR3 sequence reads CSAPLASQETQYF.

Comments on this clone: From the germline J gene comes the end of the CDR3, since the read stops 3 residues before it. J is TRBJ2-7 and V is TRBV19, with 8 bases matching TRBD1. V shed 3 bases and J 3 bases; nucleotides not matched to a gene: 4. Germline CDR1 LNHDA, CDR2 SQIVND (reference sequence). The CDR3 runs 14 residues. The DNA read from the CDR3 is TGTGCCAGTAGTATTGGTGGACAGGGCTACGAG. It is translated as CASSIGGQGYE. The full CDR3 is CASSIGGQGYEQYF.

With respect to this clone: From the germline J gene comes the end of the CDR3, since the read stops 3 residues before it. The J gene is TRBJ1-2, the V gene TRBV2, with a possible D match to TRBD1 (5 bases). CDR1 and CDR2 (germline): SNHLY, FYNNEI. This CDR3 comprises 15 residues. The part of the CDR3 DNA that was read is TGTGCCAGCAGTGAAGGGGGCCTAGGAGGTTACGAC. Amino acids: CASSEGGLGGYD. The complete CDR3 reads CASSEGGLGGYDYTF.

With regard to this clone: The read terminates 3 residues before the CDR3 end, so the remaining end is supplied by the germline J gene. The J gene is TRBJ2-7, the V gene TRBV19; TRBD1 is a possible D gene (5 bases). The length of the CDR3 is 13 residues. Germline V gene sequence: CDR1 LNHDA, CDR2 SQIVND (reference sequence). V dropped 3 bases and J dropped 5 bases, with 11 bases sitting between them. Here the CDR3 reads CASSINQGNEQYF. The covered CDR3 bases are TGTGCCAGTAGTATCAATCAGGGAAACGAG.

About this clone: The read halts 3 residues ahead of the CDR3 end, with the missing end drawn from the germline J gene. The chain links TRBV19 to TRBJ2-1; TRBD2 might be the D (5 bases). The germline V gene encodes CDR1 LNHDA and CDR2 SQIVND (reference sequence). V was trimmed by 2 bases and J by 4 bases, leaving 9 bases between them. CDR3 length: 14 amino acids. CDR3 bases read: TGTGCCAGTAGTATATCCTCGGGGTACAATGAG. Translated: CASSISSGYNE. In full, the CDR3 is CASSISSGYNEQFF.

Judged by frequency, this clone is medium-sized. The read gets to within 3 residues of the CDR3 end, and the germline J gene fills in the rest. The gene calls are TRBV19 and TRBJ1-4; 10 positions match TRBD1. Germline CDR1 is LNHDA and CDR2 is SQIVND (reference sequence). V lost 3 bases, J lost 8 bases, and 3 bases stayed unmatched. This CDR3 has 14 residues. The CDR3 DNA, read in part, is TGTGCCAGTAGTATCGACAGGGGGCAGGAAAAA. Translating it yields CASSIDRGQEK. The entire CDR3 sequence reads CASSIDRGQEKLFF.

Details on this clone: The CDR3 end lies 3 residues beyond the end of the read and is filled in from the germline J gene. The chain links TRBV19 to TRBJ1-6; TRBD1 matches at 7 bases. CDR3 length equals 15 residues. Trimming at V came to 4 bases and at J to 9 bases, leaving 9 bases not matched to a gene. Germline V gene sequence: CDR1 LNHDA, CDR2 SQIVND (reference sequence). This CDR3 is CASSTRGGDSSPLHF. The part of the CDR3 DNA that was read is TGTGCCAGTAGTACCCGGGGAGGGGACAGTTCACCC. The variable domain in full, completed from reference TRBV19 and TRBJ1-6, reads DGGITQSPKYLFRKEGQNVTLSCEQNLNHDAMYWYRQDPGQGLRLIYYSQIVNDFQKGDIAEGYSVSREKKESFPLTVTSAQKNPTAFYLCASSTRGGDSSPLHFGNGTRLTVT.

Points on this clone: Sequencing ends 3 residues short of the CDR3 end; the germline J gene provides the rest. The chain combines TRBV7-7 with TRBJ2-3; 11 bases agree with TRBD2. This CDR3 is built from 16 residues. Germline CDR1 and CDR2: SSHAT and FNYEAQ (reference sequence). V lost 5 bases and J lost 6; bases outside the gene matches: 10. The DNA read from the CDR3 is TGTGCCAGCAGCCTTAGACTAGCGGGGACGGGGGATACG. Translating it yields CASSLRLAGTGDT. The complete CDR3 reads CASSLRLAGTGDTQYF.

Note on this clone: One end of the junction does not line up with germline, which may come from a read error. The read gets to within 3 residues of the CDR3 end, and the germline J gene fills in the rest. The rearrangement uses TRBV4-2 and TRBJ2-5; TRBD2 agrees at 7 bases. Germline values: CDR1 LGHNA, CDR2 YNFKEQ. This CDR3 has 16 residues. CDR3 in amino acids: CASSQDIRGGGGTQYF. The sequenced CDR3 bases are TGCGCCAGCAGCCAAGACATACGGGGCGGGGGTGGGACC.

The sequenced CDR3 bases are TGTGCCAGCAGCTTACCAGGGGGGAAGGAACAGCCG. Protein sequence: CASSLPGGKEQP. The whole CDR3 protein reads CASSLPGGKEQPQYF. The chain recombines TRBV7-2 with TRBJ2-3; a weak D match, TRBD1 (7 bases). The read gets to within 3 residues of the CDR3 end, and the germline J gene fills in the rest. This CDR3 has 15 residues. In germline, CDR1 is SGHTA, CDR2 FQGNSA.

Incomplete CDR3 DNA: TGCGCCAGCAGCTTGGTTGCTAGCGGGGGGGGCGATACG. Translation gives CASSLVASGGGDT. The full CDR3 is CASSLVASGGGDTQYF. This sequence joins TRBV5-1 and TRBJ2-3; 12 bases are a match to TRBD2. Sequencing ends 3 residues short of the CDR3 end; the germline J gene provides the rest. The germline V gene encodes CDR1 SGHRS and CDR2 YFSETQ. The CDR3 spans 16 residues. V trimming: 0 bases; J trimming: 6 bases; junction bases outside the gene matches: 5.

Worth noting for this clone: The read ends 3 residues before the CDR3 terminus; that terminus is restored from the germline J gene. V usage is TRBV11-2 and J usage is TRBJ1-2, with TRBD1 as a possible D gene (6 bases). In germline, CDR1 is SGHAT, CDR2 FQNNGV. The length of the CDR3 is 12 residues. CDR3 in amino acids: CASSSTGATYTF. CDR3 bases read: TGTGCCAGCAGCTCGACAGGCGCTACC.

As to this clone: The read terminates 3 residues before the CDR3 end, so the remaining end is supplied by the germline J gene. The same CDR3 also results from other DNA sequences found in this sample. This rearrangement joins TRBV18 to TRBJ2-3; 9 nucleotides align to TRBD1. CDR3 size: 18 residues. Germline V gives CDR1 KGHSH, CDR2 LQKENI. The CDR3 DNA, read in part, is TGTGCCAGCTCACCACCGGTTGTCGGGACAGGGTTCAGAAAGACG. This translates into CASSPPVVGTGFRKT. The entire CDR3 reads CASSPPVVGTGFRKTQYF.

For this clone: The read ends 3 residues early relative to the CDR3; the germline J gene fills the gap. The rearrangement links TRBV5-4 to TRBJ1-4; 9 nucleotides line up with TRBD1. The length of the CDR3 is 15 residues. Per the germline V gene, CDR1 is SGHNT and CDR2 is YYREEE (reference sequence). The sequenced part of the CDR3 DNA is TGTGCCAGCAGCTTGGACAGGGGGCTTGATTCACCA. It specifies CASSLDRGLDSP. The full CDR3 protein reads CASSLDRGLDSPLFF.

As concerns this clone: From the germline J gene comes the end of the CDR3, since the read stops 3 residues before it. The rearrangement links TRBV20-1 to TRBJ2-3; 11 bases map to TRBD2. Trimming took 5 bases from V and 1 from J; bases not matched to a gene: 8. The V gene's germline CDR1 is DFQATT and CDR2 SNEGSKA (reference sequence). The CDR3 is 16 amino acids. CDR3 sequence reads: CSAPLATSGGTDTQYF. The CDR3 bases that were read are TGCAGTGCTCCGCTGGCGACTAGCGGGGGCACAGATACG.

In the case of this clone: The read ends 3 residues before the CDR3 terminus; that terminus is restored from the germline J gene. The chain couples TRBV7-9 to TRBJ1-2; 7 bases fit TRBD1. The CDR3 loop spans 14 amino acids. CDR1 is SEHNR and CDR2 is FQNEAQ in the germline V gene (reference sequence). J gave up 7 bases and V 5 bases, and 10 bases lay outside the gene matches. The DNA read from the CDR3 is TGTGCCAGCAGCCCCCAGACAGGGCTAGGTGGC. Its translation is CASSPQTGLGG. The complete CDR3 sequence is CASSPQTGLGGYTF.